This paragraph covers one T cell receptor beta chain sequence. Per the germline V gene, CDR1 is MGHRA and CDR2 is YSYEKL. V was shortened by 3 bases and J by 4 bases, with 6 bases between the two germline ends. CDR3 length equals 12 residues. This sample was taken from a study of blood T cell repertoires in COVID-19. Some clones are missing from TCRdb's copy, which holds only in-frame ones; the method was immunoSEQ multiplex PCR. The sample has 150,000 to 200,000 clones, about nine tenths seen once. The sequenced material came from PBMCs or T cells enriched from blood (not recorded which). This clonotype was sampled from a woman aged 18-35 years who had recovered from COVID-19. This chain uses TRBV4-1 with TRBJ1-2, with D hard to call. The CDR3 here is CASSQNTYGYTF. CDR3 nucleotide sequence: TGCGCCAGCAGCCAGAACACCTATGGCTACACCTTC.